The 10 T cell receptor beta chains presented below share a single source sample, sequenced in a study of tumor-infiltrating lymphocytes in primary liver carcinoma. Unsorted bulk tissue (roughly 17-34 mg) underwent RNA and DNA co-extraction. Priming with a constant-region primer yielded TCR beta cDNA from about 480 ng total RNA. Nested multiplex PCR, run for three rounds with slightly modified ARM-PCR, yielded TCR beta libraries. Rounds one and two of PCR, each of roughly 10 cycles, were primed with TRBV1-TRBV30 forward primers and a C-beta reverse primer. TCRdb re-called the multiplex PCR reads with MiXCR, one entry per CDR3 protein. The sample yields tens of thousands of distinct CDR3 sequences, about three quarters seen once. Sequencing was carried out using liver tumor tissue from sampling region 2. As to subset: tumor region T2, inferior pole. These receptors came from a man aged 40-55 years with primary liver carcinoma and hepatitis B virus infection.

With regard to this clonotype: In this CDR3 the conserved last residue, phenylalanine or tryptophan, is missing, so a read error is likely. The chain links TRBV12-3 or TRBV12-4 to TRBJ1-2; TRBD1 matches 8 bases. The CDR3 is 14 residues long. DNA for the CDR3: TGTGACAGCAGTATCTGGGGACAGGCATATGGCTACACCTCC. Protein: CDSSIWGQAYGYTS.

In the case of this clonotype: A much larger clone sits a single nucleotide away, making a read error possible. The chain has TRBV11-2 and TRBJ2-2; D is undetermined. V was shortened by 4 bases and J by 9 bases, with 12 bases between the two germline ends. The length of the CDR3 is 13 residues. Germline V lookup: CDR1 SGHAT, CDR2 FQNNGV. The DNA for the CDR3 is TGTGCCAGCAGCTGGGTCCTTCCTAGGGAGCTGTTTTTT. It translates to CASSWVLPRELFF. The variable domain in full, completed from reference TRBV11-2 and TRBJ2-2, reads EAGVAQSPRYKIIEKRQSVAFWCNPISGHATLYWYQQILGQGPKLLIQFQNNGVVDDSQLPKDRFSAERLKGVDSTLKIQPAKLEDSAVYLCASSWVLPRELFFGEGSRLTVL.

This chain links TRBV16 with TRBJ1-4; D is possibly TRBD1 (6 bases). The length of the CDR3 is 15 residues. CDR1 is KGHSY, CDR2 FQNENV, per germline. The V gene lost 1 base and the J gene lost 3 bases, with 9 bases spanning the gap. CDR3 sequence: CASSQLGASNEKLFF. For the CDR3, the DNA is TGTGCCAGCAGCCAATTGGGGGCATCTAATGAAAAACTGTTTTTT.

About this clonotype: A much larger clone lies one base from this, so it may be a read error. CDR3 residues: CSVVGNSGELFF. Written as DNA, the CDR3 is TGCAGCGTTGTGGGGAACAGCGGGGAGCTGTTTTTT. This sequence joins TRBV29-1 and TRBJ2-2; D is ambiguous. This CDR3 spans 12 amino acids. Germline CDR1 SQVTM, CDR2 ANQGSEA.

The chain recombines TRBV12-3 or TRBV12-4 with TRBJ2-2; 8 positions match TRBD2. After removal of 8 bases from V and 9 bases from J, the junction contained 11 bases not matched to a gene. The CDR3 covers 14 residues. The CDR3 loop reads CASGLSGSIRELFF. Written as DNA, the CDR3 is TGTGCCAGCGGGTTGAGCGGGAGTATCAGGGAGCTGTTTTTT.

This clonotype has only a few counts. The CDR3 loop reads CTSTRREYYEQYF. The CDR3 DNA is TGTACTAGCACCCGAAGGGAATACTACGAGCAGTACTTC. This sequence joins TRBV12-3 or TRBV12-4 and TRBJ2-7, with a weak D call TRBD2 (6 bases). The CDR3 spans 13 residues.

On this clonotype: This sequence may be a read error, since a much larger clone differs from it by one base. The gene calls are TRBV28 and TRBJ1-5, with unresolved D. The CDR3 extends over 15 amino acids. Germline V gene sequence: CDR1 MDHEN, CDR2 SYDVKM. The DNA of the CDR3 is TGTGCCAGCAGCACCGGGATCGCTAGCAAACAGCCCCAGCATTTT. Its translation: CASSTGIASKQPQHF.

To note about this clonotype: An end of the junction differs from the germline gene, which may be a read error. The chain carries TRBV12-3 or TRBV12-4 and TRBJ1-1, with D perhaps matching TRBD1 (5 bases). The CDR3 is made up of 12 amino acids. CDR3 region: CASRAGSTGAFF. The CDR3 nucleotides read TGTGCCAGCAGGGCAGGGAGCACTGGAGCTTTCTTT.

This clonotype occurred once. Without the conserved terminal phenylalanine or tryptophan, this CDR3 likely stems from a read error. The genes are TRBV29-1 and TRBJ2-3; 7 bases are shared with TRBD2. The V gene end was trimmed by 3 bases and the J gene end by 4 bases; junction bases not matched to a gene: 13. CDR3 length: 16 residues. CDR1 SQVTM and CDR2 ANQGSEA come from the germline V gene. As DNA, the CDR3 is TGCAGCGTTGACGGAGAAGCGGGAATTCTCGCAGATACGCAGTATTTG. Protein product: CSVDGEAGILADTQYL.

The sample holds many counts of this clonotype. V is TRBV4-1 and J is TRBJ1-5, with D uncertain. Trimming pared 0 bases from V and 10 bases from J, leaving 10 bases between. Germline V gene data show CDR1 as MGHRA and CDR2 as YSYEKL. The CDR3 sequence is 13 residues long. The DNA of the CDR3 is TGCGCCAGCAGCCAAGAGGGTGCAGCTCCCCAGCATTTT. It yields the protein CASSQEGAAPQHF.